The 22 T cell receptor beta chains given below trace back to one sample, sequenced in a study of control samples from healthy donors and cancer patients. Some clones are missing from TCRdb's copy, which holds only in-frame ones; the method was immunoSEQ multiplex PCR. In the table there are around 150,000 clones, roughly nine tenths of which are singletons. The sequenced material came from blood. Receptor source: a young man in good health.

The chain couples TRBV6-4 to TRBJ1-6; TRBD1 is a possible D gene (5 bases). Trimming left V 0 bases short and J 4 bases short, with 7 bases between. The V gene's germline CDR1 is MRHNA and CDR2 SNTAGT. This CDR3 spans 15 amino acids. CDR3 protein: CASSDSGQYNSPLHF. CDR3 DNA: TGTGCCAGCAGTGACTCGGGGCAGTATAATTCACCCCTCCACTTT.

V and J are TRBV7-2 and TRBJ2-3; 9 bases align to TRBD2. CDR1 SGHTA and CDR2 FQGNSA come from the germline V gene. Trimming cost V 5 bases and J 1 base; bases outside gene matches: 7. The CDR3 runs 16 residues. CDR3 protein: CASSPLVAGGTDTQYF. The CDR3 DNA reads TGTGCCAGCAGCCCCCTGGTAGCGGGGGGCACAGATACGCAGTATTTT.

The chain links TRBV27 to TRBJ1-1; D remains unclear. This CDR3 is built from 13 residues. V was clipped by 2 bases and J by 2 bases, with 6 bases between them. Germline V CDR1 and CDR2: MNHEY, SMNVEV (reference sequence). The CDR3 loop is CASSLSLNTEAFF. The CDR3 bases are TGTGCCAGCAGTTTAAGTCTAAACACTGAAGCTTTCTTT.

This clone was recorded once. The chain employs TRBV7-2 and TRBJ2-2; D call uncertain. Germline CDR1 is SGHTA and CDR2 is FQGNSA. This CDR3 region has 17 residues. The V end was cut by 5 bases, the J end by 0 bases, with 16 bases between. CDR3 residues: CASSPEVSLANTGELFF. The CDR3 DNA reads as TGTGCCAGCAGCCCCGAAGTTAGCCTGGCGAACACCGGGGAGCTGTTTTTT.

The chain employs TRBV19 and TRBJ1-4; no clear D gene. CDR1 is LNHDA, CDR2 SQIVND, per germline (reference sequence). Trimming removed 3 bases from V and 7 bases from J, with 15 bases in between. This CDR3 contains 15 residues. The CDR3 loop is CASSIPGRPGEKLFF. The CDR3, as DNA: TGTGCCAGTAGTATCCCTGGACGCCCGGGTGAAAAACTGTTTTTT.

J is TRBJ1-1 and V is TRBV7-9; D might be TRBD1 (6 bases). The CDR3 contains 14 residues. Germline-derived CDR1 and CDR2 are SEHNR and FQNEAQ (reference sequence). Between the trimmed V and J ends, which lost 5 bases and 2 bases, there was a span of 12 bases. This chain's CDR3 is CASSEEGGNTEAFF. CDR3 nucleotides: TGTGCCAGCAGCGAAGAAGGGGGAAACACTGAAGCTTTCTTT.

The chain carries TRBV11-3 and TRBJ2-5; D is possibly TRBD2 (7 bases). This CDR3 spans 14 amino acids. Germline CDR1 and CDR2: SGHNT and YENEEA. V lost 0 bases and J lost 9, with 14 bases in between. This CDR3 reads CASSLEGGPAAQYF. As DNA, the CDR3 is TGTGCCAGCAGCTTAGAGGGGGGGCCCGCGGCCCAGTACTTC.

This clone was observed a single time. The chain combines TRBV5-1 with TRBJ2-5, with 10 bases matching TRBD2. Germline CDR1 and CDR2: SGHRS and YFSETQ. This CDR3 is built from 18 residues. V shed 4 bases and J 4 bases; nucleotides not matched to a gene: 16. CDR3 nucleotide sequence: TGCGCCAGCAGCGTACACGATCGACTAGCGGGTGGGGGAGAGACCCAGTACTTC. Its protein product is CASSVHDRLAGGGETQYF.

This clone appeared a single time. V is TRBV19 and J is TRBJ1-1; D is ambiguous. The CDR3 is 14 residues long. V was cut by 10 bases and J by 4 bases, with 19 bases left in between. Germline V CDR1 and CDR2: LNHDA, SQIVND (reference sequence). In nucleotides, the CDR3 is TGTGCCACCCGCACTCACGGTCGGAGCACTGAAGCTTTCTTT. Amino acid sequence: CATRTHGRSTEAFF.

The chain recombines TRBV5-1 with TRBJ1-4, with 10 nucleotides matching TRBD1. The CDR3 extends over 14 amino acids. J was trimmed by 3 bases and V by 5 bases; bases with no gene match: 1. Germline-derived CDR1 and CDR2 are SGHRS and YFSETQ. Written as DNA, the CDR3 is TGCGCCAGCAGGACAGGGGGCCCTAATGAAAAACTGTTTTTT. Its protein is CASRTGGPNEKLFF.

The chain uses TRBV10-3 and TRBJ2-3, with 9 bases lining up with TRBD1. J was trimmed by 6 bases and V by 10 bases; bases with no gene match: 14. The CDR3 spans 15 residues. Germline-derived CDR1 and CDR2 are ENHRY and SYGVKD. CDR3 sequence: CASSKPGQGSDTQYF. CDR3 DNA: TGTGCCAGTTCAAAACCGGGACAGGGTTCTGATACGCAGTATTTT.

The chain links TRBV2 to TRBJ2-5; no reliable D call. CDR3 length equals 12 residues. Germline-derived CDR1 and CDR2 are SNHLY and FYNNEI. V shed 5 bases and J shed 5 bases, with 9 bases lying between them. Here the CDR3 DNA reads TGTGCCAGCAGTCTTCTTGGGGAGACCCAGTACTTC. Protein sequence: CASSLLGETQYF.

Here the CDR3 DNA reads TGTGCCAGCAGTGTACAAAATCGGGACACCGGGGAGCTGTTTTTT. Encoded protein: CASSVQNRDTGELFF. The gene calls are TRBV2 and TRBJ2-2, with unresolved D. The germline V and J ends were trimmed by 4 bases and 3 bases, with 12 bases remaining between them. The CDR3 spans 15 residues. Germline-derived CDR1 and CDR2 are SNHLY and FYNNEI. Looking up the rest from reference TRBV2 and TRBJ2-2 gives the full variable domain: EPEVTQTPSHQVTQMGQEVILRCVPISNHLYFYWYRQILGQKVEFLVSFYNNEISEKSEIFDDQFSVERPDGSNFTLKIRSTKLEDSAMYFCASSVQNRDTGELFFGEGSRLTVL.

The chain couples TRBV7-2 to TRBJ1-5; the D is unclear. This CDR3 comprises 15 residues. Trimming stripped 1 base from V and 1 base from J, with 8 bases between. Germline V gene lookup returns CDR1 SGHTA and CDR2 FQGNSA. CDR3 region: CASSLEFGSNQPQHF. The CDR3 region has the DNA TGTGCCAGCAGCTTAGAGTTCGGGAGCAATCAGCCCCAGCATTTT.

V usage is TRBV6-4 and J usage is TRBJ2-3; no firm D call. V was pared by 5 bases and J by 2 bases, with 8 bases between. This CDR3 comprises 13 residues. Germline CDR1 MRHNA, CDR2 SNTAGT. For the CDR3, the DNA is TGTGCCAGCAGTCCTGGAAACACAGATACGCAGTATTTT. Protein product: CASSPGNTDTQYF.

This rearrangement joins TRBV14 to TRBJ1-1, with a tentative D call TRBD1 (6 bases). The CDR3 runs 15 residues. V was pared by 6 bases and J by 1 base, with 15 bases between. Germline V lookup: CDR1 SGHDN, CDR2 FVKESK. The DNA for the CDR3 is TGTGCCAGCAGTTCACAGGGCGTTTCGAACACTGAAGCTTTCTTT. Translation: CASSSQGVSNTEAFF.

The chain is built from TRBV5-5 and TRBJ2-3; 9 bases agree with TRBD1. J lost 0 bases, V lost 3 bases, and 2 bases had no gene match. The CDR3 contains 15 residues. Germline V gene sequence: CDR1 SGHKS, CDR2 YYEKEE (reference sequence). The CDR3 DNA reads TGTGCCAGCAGCTCAGGGACAGGGAGCACAGATACGCAGTATTTT. Protein sequence: CASSSGTGSTDTQYF.

This clone was seen a single time. The identical CDR3 is also encoded by other nucleotide sequences in the sample. The gene calls are TRBV7-2 and TRBJ1-6, with a possible D match to TRBD1 (5 bases). V was shortened by 3 bases and J by 8 bases, with 8 bases between the two germline ends. From germline, CDR1 is SGHTA and CDR2 FQGNSA. This CDR3 region has 13 residues. The CDR3 is CASSLQGDSPLHF. The DNA of the CDR3 is TGTGCCAGCAGCTTGCAGGGTGATTCACCCCTCCACTTT.

V is TRBV6-5 and J is TRBJ2-3; D is perhaps TRBD2 (6 bases). Germline V gene sequence: CDR1 MNHEY, CDR2 SVGAGI. Trimming took 9 bases from V and 0 from J, leaving 13 bases between them. The CDR3 sequence is 14 residues long. CDR3 DNA: TGTGCCAGTACCAAGGGGAGGAGCACAGATACGCAGTATTTT. This gives the protein CASTKGRSTDTQYF.

The V and J genes are TRBV10-1 and TRBJ2-3, with 10 positions matching TRBD2. The CDR3 has 17 residues. V lost 4 bases to trimming and J lost 1 base; unmatched junction nucleotides: 8. Germline V lookup: CDR1 WNHNN, CDR2 SYGVQD (reference sequence). In DNA, the CDR3 is TGCGCCAGCAGTGGAGTTGGGAGCGGGAGGGGCACAGATACGCAGTATTTT. It codes for CASSGVGSGRGTDTQYF.

The V gene is TRBV7-9, the J gene TRBJ2-5; the D is unclear. CDR1 is SEHNR, CDR2 FQNEAQ, per germline (reference sequence). Trimming cost V 0 bases and J 3 bases, with 11 bases left between them. This CDR3 is built from 15 residues. The CDR3 region is CASSLAVLAEETQYF. In DNA form, the CDR3 reads TGTGCCAGCAGCTTAGCCGTACTGGCTGAAGAGACCCAGTACTTC.

This chain connects TRBV30 to TRBJ1-1; D remains ambiguous. V was cut by 5 bases and J by 2 bases, with 12 bases left in between. The CDR3 length is 13 residues. Germline CDR1 reads GTSNPN; CDR2 reads SVGIG (reference sequence). CDR3 loop: CAWDWAENTEAFF. The CDR3 DNA is TGTGCCTGGGATTGGGCAGAAAACACTGAAGCTTTCTTT.